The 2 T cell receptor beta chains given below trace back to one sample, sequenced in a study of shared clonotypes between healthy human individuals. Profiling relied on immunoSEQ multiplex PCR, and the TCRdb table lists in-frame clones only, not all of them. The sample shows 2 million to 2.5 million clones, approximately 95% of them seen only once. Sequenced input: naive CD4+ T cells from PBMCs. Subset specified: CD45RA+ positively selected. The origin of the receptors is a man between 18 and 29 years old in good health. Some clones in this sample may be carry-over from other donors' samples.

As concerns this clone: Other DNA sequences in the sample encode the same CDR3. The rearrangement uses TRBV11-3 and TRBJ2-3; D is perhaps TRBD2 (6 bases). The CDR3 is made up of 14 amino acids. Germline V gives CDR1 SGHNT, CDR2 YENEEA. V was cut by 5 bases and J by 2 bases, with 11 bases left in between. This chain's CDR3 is CASSLGLNTDTQYF. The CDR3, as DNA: TGTGCCAGCAGCCTGGGACTTAACACAGATACGCAGTATTTT.

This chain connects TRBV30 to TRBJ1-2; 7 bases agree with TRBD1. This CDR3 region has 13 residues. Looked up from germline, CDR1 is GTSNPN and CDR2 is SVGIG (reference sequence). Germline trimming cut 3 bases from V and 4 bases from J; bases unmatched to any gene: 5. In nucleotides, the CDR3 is TGTGCCTGGAGCCCAGGGGGGATCTATGGCTACACCTTC. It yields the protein CAWSPGGIYGYTF.